A selection of T cell receptor beta chains follows, all from one sample in a study of follicular helper T cells after annual influenza vaccination. The repertoire was sequenced with immunoSEQ multiplex PCR; TCRdb's copy has only in-frame clones and lacks some. The sample consists of approximately 910 clones, roughly 90% of them appearing once. Specimen: CXCR5+ CD38+ circulating T follicular helper cells from blood, collected 7 days after influenza vaccination. Source of these receptors: an adult who received the influenza vaccine. Both conserved end residues are part of each CDR3. D genes are given only for firm matches. A clone size is listed for some rows: how often the clone was seen (once, few, many), or a class if it is expanded.

CDR3 DNA	CDR3 protein	V gene	J gene	clone size	D gene	CDR3 length
TGTGCCTGGAGTTTAGGACAGGGGAGTATAGATACGCAGTATTTT	CAWSLGQGSIDTQYF	TRBV30	TRBJ2-3	.	TRBD1	15
TGTGCCAGCAGCTTACTCCTAGGGGTCCGTTACAATGAGCAGTTCTTC	CASSLLLGVRYNEQFF	TRBV11-3	TRBJ2-1	.	.	16
TGTGCCAGCAGTGATGCGGCGGGCACCGGGGAGCTGTTTTTT	CASSDAAGTGELFF	TRBV2	TRBJ2-2	.	.	14
TGTGCCATCAGTGAGTCCCTCAGGGGGACTAGCGGGAGAGGCGAGCAGTACTTC	CAISESLRGTSGRGEQYF	TRBV10-3	TRBJ2-7	.	TRBD2	18
TGTGCCAGTAGTATCGAGGGTTCGGGAAACACTGAAGCTTTCTTT	CASSIEGSGNTEAFF	TRBV19	TRBJ1-1	.	.	15
TGCGCCAGCAGCGATCCCGGGACAGGGGACCGGGGGGGGACCCAGTACTTC	CASSDPGTGDRGGTQYF	TRBV5-1	TRBJ2-5	.	TRBD1	17
TGTGCCACGACGTACGATGGGCGGACCCAGTACTTC	CATTYDGRTQYF	TRBV2	TRBJ2-5	.	.	12
TGTGCCAGCTCACCTTCCGGGACTACGCTCCACAATGAGCAGTTCTTC	CASSPSGTTLHNEQFF	TRBV18	TRBJ2-1	.	TRBD2	16
TGTGCCAGCAGTGAAGGGGGGACAGGGGTTCGGCCCCAGCATTTT	CASSEGGTGVRPQHF	TRBV6-1	TRBJ1-5	once	TRBD1	15
TGTGCCAGCAGCGTCCAGACAGGGGGACAAGAGACCCAGTACTTC	CASSVQTGGQETQYF	TRBV14	TRBJ2-5	.	TRBD1	15
TGTGCCAGCAGTCGGATTACAGGGGTCTCCGGGGATACGCAGTATTTT	CASSRITGVSGDTQYF	TRBV27	TRBJ2-3	.	TRBD1	16
TGTGCCAGCAGCTTAGAAGGTGTAGGGGGCACTGAAGCTTTCTTT	CASSLEGVGGTEAFF	TRBV7-9	TRBJ1-1	.	.	15
TGTGCCAGCAGGAACAGTGGTATGGGTGTGAACACTGAAGCTTTCTTT	CASRNSGMGVNTEAFF	TRBV6-6	TRBJ1-1	.	.	16
TGTGCCAGCAGTGAGTGGGCGTTGGGCACTGAAGCTTTCTTT	CASSEWALGTEAFF	TRBV2	TRBJ1-1	.	.	14
TGTGCCAGCAGCTCACTTCCAGATACGCAGTATTTT	CASSSLPDTQYF	TRBV2	TRBJ2-3	.	.	12
TGTGCCAGCAGCTCAGGGCCCAATCAGCCCCAGCATTTT	CASSSGPNQPQHF	TRBV7-9	TRBJ1-5	few	.	13
TGTGCCAGCAGCTTGGATACGGGAGCGGAAGAGACCCAGTACTTC	CASSLDTGAEETQYF	TRBV5-4	TRBJ2-5	.	.	15
TGTGCCAGTAGTAGGGCAACGGGACAGGGAAGTTTCGGGGAGCTGTTTTTT	CASSRATGQGSFGELFF	TRBV19	TRBJ2-2	.	TRBD1	17
TGTGCCACCAGCAAATCTGGTAGCGGGAGGGCCTACAATGAGCAGTTCTTC	CATSKSGSGRAYNEQFF	TRBV15	TRBJ2-1	once	TRBD2	17
TGTGCCAGCAGCTTATCCCAGGGGTACGAGCAGTACTTC	CASSLSQGYEQYF	TRBV11-3	TRBJ2-7	.	.	13
TGTGCCAGCAGTGCCAACAGGGGTGCTAGCACAGATACGCAGTATTTT	CASSANRGASTDTQYF	TRBV27	TRBJ2-3	.	TRBD1	16
TGTGCCAGCAGTTTCACAGGGGTACAAGGTGAGCAGTTCTTC	CASSFTGVQGEQFF	TRBV27	TRBJ2-1	.	TRBD1	14
TGTGCCAGCAGCCAAGGGGTTTGGGGAGGGGAGCAGTACTTC	CASSQGVWGGEQYF	TRBV14	TRBJ2-7	.	TRBD2	14
TGCGCCAGCCGCACTCAGGGGGCGAACACTGAAGCTTTCTTT	CASRTQGANTEAFF	TRBV5-1	TRBJ1-1	.	TRBD1	14
TGCGCCAGCAGCTTGGAGTCCGGCGCGAGGACCTACGAGCAGTACTTC	CASSLESGARTYEQYF	TRBV5-1	TRBJ2-7	.	.	16
TGTGCCAGCAGTCACCTCGACAGGAACACTGAAGCTTTCTTT	CASSHLDRNTEAFF	TRBV11-1	TRBJ1-1	.	.	14
TGTGCCAGTAGGAGGAGGGCTGGCGAAAAACTGTTTTTT	CASRRRAGEKLFF	TRBV19	TRBJ1-4	.	.	13
TGTGCCAGCAGCCCACAGACAGGCTATGGCTACACCTTC	CASSPQTGYGYTF	TRBV27	TRBJ1-2	.	.	13
TGTGCCTGGAGTGTCCTAGCGGGGAGAGCCAATGAGCAGTTCTTC	CAWSVLAGRANEQFF	TRBV30	TRBJ2-1	.	TRBD2	15
TGTGTAGTAGCGGCGAGCCTCTACAATGAGCAGTTCTTC	CVVAASLYNEQFF	TRBV28	TRBJ2-1	.	.	13
TGTGCCAGTGCTAGTTTAAACATTCAGTACTTC	CASASLNIQYF	TRBV19	TRBJ2-4	once	.	11
TGCGCCACCACCGGAGGCGGGAGGGGGGATACGCAGTATTTT	CATTGGGRGDTQYF	TRBV5-1	TRBJ2-3	.	TRBD2	14
TGCAGCGTGACTAGCGGGAGCAGTAGCATTCAGTACTTC	CSVTSGSSSIQYF	TRBV29-1	TRBJ2-4	.	TRBD2	13